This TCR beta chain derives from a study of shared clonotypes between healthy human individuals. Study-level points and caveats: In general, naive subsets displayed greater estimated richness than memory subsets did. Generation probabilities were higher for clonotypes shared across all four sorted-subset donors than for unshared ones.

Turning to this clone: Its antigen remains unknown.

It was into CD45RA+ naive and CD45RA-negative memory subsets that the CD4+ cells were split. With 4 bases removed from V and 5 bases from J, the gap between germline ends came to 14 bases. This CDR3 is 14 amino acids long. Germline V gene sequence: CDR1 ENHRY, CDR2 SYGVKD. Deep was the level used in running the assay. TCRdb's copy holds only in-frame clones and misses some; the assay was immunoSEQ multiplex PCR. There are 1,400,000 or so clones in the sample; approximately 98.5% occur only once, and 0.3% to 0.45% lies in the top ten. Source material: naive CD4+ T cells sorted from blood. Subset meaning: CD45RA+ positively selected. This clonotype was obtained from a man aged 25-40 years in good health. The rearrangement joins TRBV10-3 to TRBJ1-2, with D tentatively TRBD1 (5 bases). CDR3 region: CAISGMAGSYGYTF. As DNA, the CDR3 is TGTGCCATCAGTGGGATGGCAGGGTCATATGGCTACACCTTC.